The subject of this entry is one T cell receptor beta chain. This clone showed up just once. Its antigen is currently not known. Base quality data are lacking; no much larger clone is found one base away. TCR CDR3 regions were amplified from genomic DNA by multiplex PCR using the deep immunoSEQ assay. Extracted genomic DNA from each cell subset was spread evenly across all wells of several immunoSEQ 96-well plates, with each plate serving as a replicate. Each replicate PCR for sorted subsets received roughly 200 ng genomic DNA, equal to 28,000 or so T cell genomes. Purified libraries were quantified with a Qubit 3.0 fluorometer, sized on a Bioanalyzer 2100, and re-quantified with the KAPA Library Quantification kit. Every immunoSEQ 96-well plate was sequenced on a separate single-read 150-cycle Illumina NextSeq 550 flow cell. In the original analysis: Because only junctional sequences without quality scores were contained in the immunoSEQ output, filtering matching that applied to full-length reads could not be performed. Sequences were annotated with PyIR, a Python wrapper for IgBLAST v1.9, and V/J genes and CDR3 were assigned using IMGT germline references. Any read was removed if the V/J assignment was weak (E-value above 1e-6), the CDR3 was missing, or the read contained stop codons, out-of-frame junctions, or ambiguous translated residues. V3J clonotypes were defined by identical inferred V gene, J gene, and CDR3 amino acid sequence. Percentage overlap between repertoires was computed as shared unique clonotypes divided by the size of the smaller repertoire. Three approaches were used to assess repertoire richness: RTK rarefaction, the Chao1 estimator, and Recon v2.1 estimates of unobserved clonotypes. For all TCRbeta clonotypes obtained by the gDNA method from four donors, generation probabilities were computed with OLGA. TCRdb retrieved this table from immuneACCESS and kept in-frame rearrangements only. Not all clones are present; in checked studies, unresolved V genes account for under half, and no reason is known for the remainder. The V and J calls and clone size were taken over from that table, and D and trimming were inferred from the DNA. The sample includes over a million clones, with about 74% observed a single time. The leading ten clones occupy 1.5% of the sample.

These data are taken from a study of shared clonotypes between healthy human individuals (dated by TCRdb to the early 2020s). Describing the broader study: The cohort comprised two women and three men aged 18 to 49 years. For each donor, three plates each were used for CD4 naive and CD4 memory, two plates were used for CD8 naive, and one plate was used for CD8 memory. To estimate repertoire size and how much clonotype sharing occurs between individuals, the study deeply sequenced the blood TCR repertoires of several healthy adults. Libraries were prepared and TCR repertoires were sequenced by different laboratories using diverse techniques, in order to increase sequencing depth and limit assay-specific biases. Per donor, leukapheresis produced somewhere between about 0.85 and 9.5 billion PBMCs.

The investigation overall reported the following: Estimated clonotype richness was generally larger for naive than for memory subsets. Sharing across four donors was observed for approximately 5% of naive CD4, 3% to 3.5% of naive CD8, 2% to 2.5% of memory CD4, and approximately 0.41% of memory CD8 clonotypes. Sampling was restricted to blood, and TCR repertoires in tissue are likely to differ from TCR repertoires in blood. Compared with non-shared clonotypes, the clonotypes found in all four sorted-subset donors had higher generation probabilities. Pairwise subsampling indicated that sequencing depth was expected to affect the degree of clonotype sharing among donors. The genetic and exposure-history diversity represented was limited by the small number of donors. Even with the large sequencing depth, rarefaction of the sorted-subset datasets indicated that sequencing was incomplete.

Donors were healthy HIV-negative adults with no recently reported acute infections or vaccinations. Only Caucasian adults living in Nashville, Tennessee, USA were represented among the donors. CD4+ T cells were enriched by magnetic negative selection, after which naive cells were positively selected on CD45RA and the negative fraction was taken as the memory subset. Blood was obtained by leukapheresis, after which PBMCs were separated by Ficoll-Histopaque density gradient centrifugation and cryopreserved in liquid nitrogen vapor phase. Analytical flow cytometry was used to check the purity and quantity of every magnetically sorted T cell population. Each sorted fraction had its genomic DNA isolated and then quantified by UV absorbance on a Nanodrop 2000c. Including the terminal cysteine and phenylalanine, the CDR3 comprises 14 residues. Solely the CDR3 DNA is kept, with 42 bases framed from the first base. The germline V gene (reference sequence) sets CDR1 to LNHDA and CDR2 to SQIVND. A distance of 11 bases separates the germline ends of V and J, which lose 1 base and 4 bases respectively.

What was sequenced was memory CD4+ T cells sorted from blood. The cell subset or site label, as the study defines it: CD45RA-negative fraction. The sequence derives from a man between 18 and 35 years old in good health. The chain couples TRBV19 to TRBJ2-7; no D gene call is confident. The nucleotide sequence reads TGTGCCAGTAGTATAGCGTCCCCAGGATACGAGCAGTACTTC. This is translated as CASSIASPGYEQYF.